This TCR beta chain stems from a study of blood T cell repertoires in COVID-19. Whole-study context: The United States, Italy and Spain were the sources of the acute and convalescent COVID-19 samples. Sample material is recorded as cDNA or gDNA derived from T cells, B-cell-depleted T cells, or PBMCs.

In the authors' methods: Using reference gene primer amplification, nucleated cell counts were estimated. Profiling relied on immunoSEQ multiplex PCR, and the TCRdb table lists in-frame clones only, not all of them. From that table come the V and J calls and clone size; the DNA was used to work out D and trimming. The table lists over 90,000 clones, about 72% of them singletons. Germline lookup yields CDR1 MGHRA and CDR2 YSYEKL. The CDR3 is made up of 15 amino acids. After removal of 2 bases from V and 4 bases from J, the junction contained 4 bases not matched to a gene. The sequenced sample consisted of peripheral blood. This sequence was found in a man between 60 and 75 years old with active or convalescent COVID-19. V usage is TRBV4-1 and J usage is TRBJ2-2; the match to TRBD2 covers 7 bases. The CDR3 region has the DNA TGCGCCAGCAGCCAAATCGCGGGAGTCACCGGGGAGCTGTTTTTT. It is translated as CASSQIAGVTGELFF.